This paragraph reports one TCR beta chain. No cognate antigen has been identified for it. Per-nucleotide qualities are absent, and no much larger clonotype sits a single base away. Using the immunoSEQ assay, TCRB CDR3 regions were amplified from roughly 2.2 micrograms of genomic DNA, or from all available DNA when less than that was on hand. The multiplex PCR employed 60 forward primers targeting TCR V beta segments and 13 reverse primers targeting J beta segments. To estimate the number of reads per starting template, synthetic control templates were added to each sample at limiting dilution. The Illumina HiSeq System generated 87 bp sequencing reads. Concerning the study's data processing: PCR and sequencing errors were removed by a nearest neighbor algorithm that merged closely related sequences. TCR overlap was defined as the percentage of unique tumor TCR beta sequences that were also found in the peripheral blood of the same patient. The source is immuneACCESS, and TCRdb retained only in-frame sequences with V and J called. Part of the clones is not carried over; for the studies checked, unresolved V genes explain less than half of this, and the remainder is unexplained. V and J calls and clone size are copied from that table; D and trimming were computed from the DNA. The sample table lists tens of thousands of clones, less than 90% of them with a count of one. Approximately 10% of the sample is in the top ten clones.

This record belongs to a study of glioma-infiltrating T cells after dendritic cell vaccination (dated by TCRdb to the mid-2010s). Background for the entire study: A cohort of approximately 15 glioblastoma patients from Phase I and II dendritic cell vaccination trials was included, of whom 9 were newly diagnosed and 6 had recurrent disease. The vaccine was prepared from monocyte-derived dendritic cells that were cultured for roughly 7 days with IL-4 and GM-CSF and then pulsed overnight with autologous tumor lysate. Each patient got three intradermal injections of the dendritic cell vaccine, spaced at biweekly intervals, in the arm below the axilla. TCR sequencing metrics, including TIL content and tumor-blood repertoire overlap, were correlated with survival after dendritic cell vaccination. In glioblastoma patients vaccinated with dendritic cells, deep sequencing of TCR beta CDR3 regions served to measure tumor-infiltrating lymphocyte content and to compare repertoires between tumor and blood. Patients received autologous tumor lysate-pulsed dendritic cell vaccination between about 2002 and 2013. Results and caveats for the whole study, not just this receptor: The cohort was small and heterogeneous, few patients had complete blood and tumor sets, and even fewer had initial-recurrent tumor pairs. The three-group TCR overlap response model was characterized as speculative, and prospective validation of the model was stated to be required. After dendritic cell vaccination, a higher estimated pretreatment TIL content predicted longer time to progression and overall survival. TCR clonality showed no direct relationship with survival, which suggests that a diverse polyclonal response may matter.

CDR1 and CDR2 are drawn from the germline V gene (reference sequence): GTSNPN, SVGIG. Deletion took 0 bases off V and 8 bases off J, with a span of 16 bases between the germline ends. There are 14 amino acids in the CDR3, from cysteine to phenylalanine inclusive. The entry retains the CDR3 DNA only, 42 bases that are in frame from base 1. To be selected, patients needed enough residual fresh-frozen tumor tissue and more than two years of available survival data. Molecular status otherwise varied across the glioblastoma patients, but none of them carried an isocitrate dehydrogenase mutation. PBMC were collected before vaccination, two weeks after the third vaccination, and at tumor progression if progression occurred. The Qiagen DNeasy Blood extraction Kit was used to extract genomic DNA.

The TCR sequence derives from a human donor with glioblastoma. Sequencing used blood, obtained before dendritic cell vaccination. The chain was built from TRBV30 and TRBJ1-2; the D segment could be TRBD1, given 5 matching bases. The sequenced DNA: TGTGCCTGGAGTGTACGCGCGGGGGAATACGGCTACACCTTC. This translates into CAWSVRAGEYGYTF.